These 15 T cell receptor beta chains share one sample of origin, sequenced in a study of control samples from healthy donors and cancer patients. Clones were sequenced by immunoSEQ multiplex PCR, and TCRdb holds only the in-frame ones, with some missing. The data contain some 110,000 clones, under 90% of them singletons. Sequencing input: blood. These receptors were taken from a woman in her fifties or sixties in good health.

J is TRBJ2-3 and V is TRBV6-1, with 7 bases identical to TRBD2. After removal of 3 bases from V and 6 bases from J, the junction contained 6 bases not matched to a gene. The CDR3 runs 14 residues. The germline V gene encodes CDR1 MNHNS and CDR2 SASEGT. The CDR3: CASSDLRGWDTQYF. For the CDR3, the DNA is TGTGCCAGCAGTGATTTGCGGGGGTGGGATACGCAGTATTTT.

This clone was observed a handful of times. Other DNA variants within this sample encode the same CDR3. The V call is TRBV6-2 or TRBV6-3, the J call TRBJ1-3; D is unclear. Germline assignment: CDR1 MNHEY and CDR2 SVGEGT. V lost 5 bases and J 3 bases, leaving 17 bases between the germline ends. The CDR3 is made up of 16 amino acids. The CDR3 DNA sequence: TGTGCCAGCAGTCCGAGCCCAGGAGGTCTTGGAAACACCATATATTTT. Translating gives CASSPSPGGLGNTIYF.

The chain recombines TRBV4-1 with TRBJ2-1; 10 nucleotides match TRBD2. Per the germline V gene, CDR1 is MGHRA and CDR2 is YSYEKL. This CDR3 contains 16 residues. Trimming removed 0 bases from V and 4 bases from J; junction bases left unmatched: 3. CDR3 region: CASSQEGTSVYNEQFF. CDR3 in DNA: TGCGCCAGCAGCCAAGAAGGGACTAGCGTTTACAATGAGCAGTTCTTC.

The J gene is TRBJ2-1, the V gene TRBV7-9; 7 bases match TRBD1. Trimming cost V 5 bases and J 5 bases; bases outside gene matches: 6. The V gene's germline CDR1 is SEHNR and CDR2 FQNEAQ (reference sequence). This CDR3 contains 14 residues. The CDR3 DNA reads TGTGCCAGCAGCCCTGACAGGGCCAACAATGAGCAGTTCTTC. Its translation: CASSPDRANNEQFF.

The genes are TRBV4-1 and TRBJ2-6, with 8 bases lining up with TRBD1. The junction had 6 bases not matched to a gene; V was cut back by 3 bases and J by 2 bases. Germline values: CDR1 MGHRA, CDR2 YSYEKL. The CDR3 is 17 amino acids. In nucleotides, the CDR3 is TGCGCCAGCAGCCAGGACAGGGAATTTGCTGGGGCCAACGTCCTGACTTTC. This codes for CASSQDREFAGANVLTF.

This clone was detected once. J is TRBJ1-2 and V is TRBV6-5; no reliable D call. Trimming stripped 8 bases from V and 4 bases from J, with 14 bases between. Germline-derived CDR1 and CDR2 are MNHEY and SVGAGI. This CDR3 has 13 amino acids. CDR3 nucleotides: TGTGCCAGCGTTTGGACCGAAGTCTATGGCTACACCTTC. Its protein is CASVWTEVYGYTF.

The rearrangement links TRBV19 to TRBJ2-1; the match to TRBD2 covers 8 bases. Germline CDR1 reads LNHDA; CDR2 reads SQIVND (reference sequence). The CDR3 runs 15 residues. J was trimmed by 9 bases and V by 4 bases; bases with no gene match: 11. The CDR3 protein is CASSTGGGLTGEQFF. CDR3 nucleotide sequence: TGTGCCAGTAGTACCGGCGGGGGGTTAACCGGTGAGCAGTTCTTC.

The gene calls are TRBV5-6 and TRBJ2-7; D perhaps matches TRBD1 (6 bases). Trimming shortened V by 2 bases and J by 2 bases, and 17 bases separated the two germline ends. Germline-derived CDR1 and CDR2 are SGHDT and YYEEEE. The CDR3 sequence is 16 residues long. CDR3 nucleotides: TGTGCCAGCAGCTTCGGTTTTCGGCAGGGGACCTACGAGCAGTACTTC. It is translated as CASSFGFRQGTYEQYF. The full variable domain, with the rest looked up from reference TRBV5-6 and TRBJ2-7, is DAGVTQSPTHLIKTRGQQVTLRCSPKSGHDTVSWYQQALGQGPQFIFQYYEEEERQRGNFPDRFSGHQFPNYSSELNVNALLLGDSALYLCASSFGFRQGTYEQYFGPGTRLTVT.

The V and J genes are TRBV6-5 and TRBJ1-4; D not certain. Germline V gene lookup returns CDR1 MNHEY and CDR2 SVGAGI. The CDR3 spans 15 residues. V was shortened by 6 bases and J by 0 bases, with 11 bases between the two germline ends. CDR3 sequence (DNA): TGTGCCAGCAGACCCTCGCCGCCAACTAATGAAAAACTGTTTTTT. Amino acid sequence: CASRPSPPTNEKLFF.

A few counts support this clone. Other DNA variants within this sample encode the same CDR3. This rearrangement joins TRBV19 to TRBJ2-6, with a tentative D call TRBD1 (5 bases). This CDR3 contains 17 residues. V was cut by 3 bases and J by 0 bases, with 12 bases left in between. Germline-derived CDR1 and CDR2 are LNHDA and SQIVND (reference sequence). The CDR3: CASSMTAGNSGANVLTF. The CDR3 DNA follows: TGTGCCAGTAGTATGACGGCAGGGAACTCTGGGGCCAACGTCCTGACTTTC.

The table lists this clone with a few counts. The chain is built from TRBV6-5 and TRBJ2-7; 12 bases are a match to TRBD1. Unmatched junction bases numbered 9, after V lost 6 bases and J lost 6 bases. The germline CDR1 and CDR2 sequences are MNHEY and SVGAGI. This CDR3 is 15 amino acids long. DNA for the CDR3: TGTGCCAGCAGCCCAACAGGGACAGGGGGCTTCGAGCAGTACTTC. It yields the protein CASSPTGTGGFEQYF.

The rearrangement links TRBV6-5 to TRBJ2-3; perhaps TRBD2 as D (6 bases). With 7 bases removed from V and 4 bases from J, the gap between germline ends came to 9 bases. The germline V gene has CDR1 MNHEY and CDR2 SVGAGI. The CDR3 covers 12 residues. CDR3 in DNA: TGTGCCAGCATTGGAGGGGCAGATACGCAGTATTTT. It encodes CASIGGADTQYF.

This chain connects TRBV7-2 to TRBJ1-3; 7 bases are a match to TRBD1. Germline lookup yields CDR1 SGHTA and CDR2 FQGNSA. The J segment lost 1 base and the V segment lost 0 bases, leaving 6 bases of the junction unmatched. The CDR3 runs to 17 residues. The CDR3, as DNA: TGTGCCAGCAGCTTAGCCCCAGGGGGAGGGTCTGGAAACACCATATATTTT. It encodes CASSLAPGGGSGNTIYF.

The CDR3 region is CASADRDEGYTF. CDR3 DNA sequence: TGTGCCAGCGCTGACAGGGATGAGGGCTACACCTTC. The J gene is TRBJ1-2, the V gene TRBV9; 7 nucleotides match TRBD1. This CDR3 has 12 amino acids. Germline V gene data show CDR1 as SGDLS and CDR2 as YYNGEE. V gave up 7 bases and J gave up 8 bases; unmatched junction bases: 8.

This clone was detected once. The chain combines TRBV12-3 or TRBV12-4 with TRBJ2-4; D is undetermined. The CDR3 has 12 amino acids. V lost 5 bases to trimming and J lost 0 bases, with 2 bases between them. The DNA of the CDR3 is TGTGCCAGCAGTAAAGCCAAAAACATTCAGTACTTC. It yields the protein CASSKAKNIQYF.